This TCR beta chain was recovered during a study of T cells in Graves' hyperthyroidism and ophthalmopathy. V gave up 1 base and J gave up 10 bases; unmatched junction bases: 9. The CDR3 loop spans 14 amino acids. CDR1 is SGHTA and CDR2 is FQGNSA in the germline V gene. Researchers amplified the TCR beta CDR3 regions from RNA transcripts. The primer set for the first-round RT-PCR of the TCR CDR3 was HTBI. TCRdb fed the multiplex PCR reads into MiXCR, producing one record per CDR3 protein. This sample has fewer than 550,000 distinct CDR3 sequences, with less than 20% found just once. Recently diagnosed hyperthyroidism of less than 2 months' duration affected patients aged 18 to 65.

The receptor comes from a woman under 30 with Graves' hyperthyroidism. The sample consisted of blood. The genes are TRBV7-2 and TRBJ1-2; 7 bases match TRBD1. CDR3 nucleotide sequence: TGTGCCAGCAGCTTAGAACCCACGGGACAGCTCTACACCTTC. Translating gives CASSLEPTGQLYTF.